Each of the 18 T cell receptor beta chains below was sequenced from the same sample in a study of blood T cells in healthy people across ages. It was with a sample-barcoded 5' primer and a J-beta primer mix that a second PCR of about 7 to 12 cycles was run. A single record per CDR3 protein comes from TCRdb applying MiXCR to the 5' RACE reads. Of fewer than 750,000 distinct CDR3 sequences detected, around 52% appear once; the ten largest clones hold approximately 13%. Sequencing was performed on blood. Receptor source: an elderly woman in good health.

This clonotype showed up just a few times. This may come from a read error, since a much larger clone is one base off. The rearrangement joins TRBV5-5 to TRBJ2-3, with 7 bases aligning to TRBD2. This CDR3 spans 15 amino acids. With 4 bases clipped from V and 3 bases from J, the junction kept 8 bases outside the gene matches. Germline values: CDR1 SGHKS, CDR2 YYEKEE (reference sequence). The CDR3 nucleotides are TGTGCCAGCAGCCGAGCGGGACGGTCAACAGATACGCAGTATTTT. Amino acids: CASSRAGRSTDTQYF. The complete variable domain, with remaining parts taken from reference TRBV5-5 and TRBJ2-3, reads DAGVTQSPTHLIKTRGQQVTLRCSPISGHKSVSWYQQVLGQGPQFIFQYYEKEERGRGNFPDRFSARQFPNYSSELNVNALLLGDSALYLCASSRAGRSTDTQYFGPGTRLTVL.

The chain carries TRBV5-4 and TRBJ2-1, with 9 bases aligning to TRBD1. The CDR3 runs 14 residues. CDR1 SGHNT and CDR2 YYREEE come from the germline V gene (reference sequence). Germline trimming cut 7 bases from V and 8 bases from J; bases unmatched to any gene: 10. The CDR3 spells CASSRDRVTDEQFF. In DNA, the CDR3 is TGTGCCAGCTCCAGGGACAGGGTCACCGATGAGCAGTTCTTC.

This clonotype showed up many times. This rearrangement joins TRBV4-2 to TRBJ2-7; D may match TRBD1 or TRBD2 (5 bases each). The CDR3 is 16 amino acids. CDR1 is LGHNA, CDR2 YNFKEQ, per germline. V lost 4 bases and J 0 bases, leaving 16 bases between the germline ends. In nucleotides, the CDR3 is TGTGCCAGCAGCCGAAACCTGCGTGGGGGCTCCTACGAGCAGTACTTC. It translates to CASSRNLRGGSYEQYF.

V gene TRBV6-1 combines with J gene TRBJ2-2, with unresolved D. The CDR3 loop spans 18 amino acids. Germline V gene sequence: CDR1 MNHNS, CDR2 SASEGT. V dropped 7 bases and J dropped 1 base, with 22 bases sitting between them. This CDR3 is CASTQQRLTKKNTGELFF. Written as DNA, the CDR3 is TGTGCCAGCACCCAACAGCGCCTTACCAAAAAGAACACCGGGGAGCTGTTTTTT.

This chain links TRBV29-1 with TRBJ2-1; D gene unclear. The CDR3 totals 11 residues. V was trimmed by 4 bases and J by 10 bases, leaving 11 bases between them. From germline, CDR1 is SQVTM and CDR2 ANQGSEA. In DNA, the CDR3 is TGCAGCGTTGGTGTAAATCGGGAGCAGTTCTTC. Amino acid sequence: CSVGVNREQFF.

A note on this clonotype: Given a much more abundant clone one base away, this may be a read error. This rearrangement joins TRBV4-1 to TRBJ2-5; possibly TRBD2 for D (5 bases). Trimming removed 4 bases from V and 4 bases from J, with 16 bases in between. The CDR3 covers 15 residues. Germline V gene data show CDR1 as MGHRA and CDR2 as YSYEKL. The CDR3 reads CASSPPRAGGETQYF. CDR3 sequence (DNA): TGCGCCAGCAGCCCCCCAAGGGCAGGAGGAGAGACCCAGTACTTC.

The chain has TRBV6-1 and TRBJ2-7; 7 bases match TRBD2. There are 15 residues in the CDR3. V lost 7 bases to trimming and J lost 0 bases; unmatched junction nucleotides: 9. Germline CDR1 MNHNS, CDR2 SASEGT. CDR3 sequence (DNA): TGTGCCAGCACGCTAACATCGGGGGGCTCCTACGAGCAGTACTTC. It yields the protein CASTLTSGGSYEQYF.

This clonotype was picked up a small number of times. The V gene is TRBV18, the J gene TRBJ2-1; D possibly uses TRBD1 or TRBD2 (5 bases each). Germline CDR1 KGHSH, CDR2 LQKENI. The V end was cut by 0 bases, the J end by 5 bases, with 17 bases between. The CDR3 has 17 residues. The DNA of the CDR3 is TGTGCCAGCTCACCACCAGGTTGGGGGATCAACCACAATGAGCAGTTCTTC. Residues: CASSPPGWGINHNEQFF.

The rearrangement links TRBV20-1 to TRBJ2-2, with 11 bases fitting TRBD2. Per the germline V gene, CDR1 is DFQATT and CDR2 is SNEGSKA (reference sequence). There are 16 residues in the CDR3. J was trimmed by 2 bases and V by 1 base; bases with no gene match: 3. CDR3 nucleotide sequence: TGCAGTGCTAGAGCACTAGCGGGGGCTAACACCGGGGAGCTGTTTTTT. It encodes CSARALAGANTGELFF.

This clonotype was detected ten times or more. The DNA of the CDR3 is TGTGCCAGCAGCCCCCCCTCCAATGAGCAGTTCTTC. This encodes CASSPPSNEQFF. The chain combines TRBV11-2 with TRBJ2-1; no clear D. Germline lookup yields CDR1 SGHAT and CDR2 FQNNGV. The CDR3 sequence is 12 residues long. The V end lost 5 bases, the J end lost 6 bases, and 8 bases lay between the germline ends.

This clonotype was counted at least ten times. V and J are TRBV18 and TRBJ2-6; D could derive from TRBD1 or TRBD2 (5 bases each). CDR3 length equals 15 residues. Germline V CDR1 and CDR2: KGHSH, LQKENI. The ends were cut back, 6 bases at V and 4 bases at J, with 13 bases in the middle. CDR3 DNA sequence: TGTGCCAGCTCCCGAGGGGTCTCGGGGGCCAACGTCCTGACTTTC. This translates into CASSRGVSGANVLTF.

This clonotype has just one count. V is TRBV24-1 and J is TRBJ2-1; perhaps TRBD2 as D (7 bases). The length of the CDR3 is 17 residues. Germline loops: CDR1 KGHDR, CDR2 SFDVKD. Between the trimmed V and J ends, which lost 7 bases and 0 bases, there was a span of 18 bases. CDR3 in DNA: TGTGCCACCAGCGGGGGGCAGGGCATAAGCTCCTACAATGAGCAGTTCTTC. This codes for CATSGGQGISSYNEQFF.

This clonotype was seen many times. The chain links TRBV29-1 to TRBJ2-6, with unresolved D. V was clipped by 3 bases and J by 0 bases, with 3 bases between them. The germline CDR1 and CDR2 sequences are SQVTM and ANQGSEA. CDR3 size: 13 residues. This chain's CDR3 is CSVEFSGANVLTF. CDR3 DNA sequence: TGCAGCGTTGAGTTCTCTGGGGCCAACGTCCTGACTTTC. Variable domain in full (rest from reference TRBV29-1 and TRBJ2-6): SAVISQKPSRDICQRGTSLTIQCQVDSQVTMMFWYRQQPGQSLTLIATANQGSEATYESGFVIDKFPISRPNLTFSTLTVSNMSPEDSSIYLCSVEFSGANVLTFGAGSRLTVL.

Of note for this clonotype: A much larger clone lies a single base off, so this may be a read error. The genes are TRBV12-3 or TRBV12-4 and TRBJ2-1, with D perhaps TRBD1 or TRBD2 (5 bases each). The end of the DNA is better explained by TRBJ2-7, so the J call may be wrong. CDR3 length equals 14 residues. CDR3 in DNA: TGTGCCAGCAGTTTAGGGGGGAGAGACAATGAGCAGTACTTC. Residues: CASSLGGRDNEQYF.

Turning to this clonotype: The junction shows a germline mismatch at one end, possibly a read error. The chain uses TRBV6-6 and TRBJ1-4; tentative D call: TRBD1 (6 bases). In germline, CDR1 is MNHNY, CDR2 SVGAGI (reference sequence). The length of the CDR3 is 15 residues. The CDR3 coding sequence is TGCGCCAGCAGACCTCCGGGGGGGGCCGATGAAAAACTGTTTTTT. It yields the protein CASRPPGGADEKLFF.

This clonotype has a count of ten or more. V gene TRBV6-6 combines with J gene TRBJ1-6; weak D call: TRBD1 (5 bases). Trimming left V 5 bases short and J 7 bases short, with 12 bases between. Germline V CDR1 and CDR2: MNHNY, SVGAGI (reference sequence). The CDR3 runs 14 residues. The CDR3 loop reads CASSPPGENSPLHF. CDR3 sequence (DNA): TGTGCCAGCAGTCCCCCGGGGGAGAATTCACCCCTCCACTTT.

With regard to this clonotype: This may stem from a read error, because a much larger clone lies one nucleotide away. V is TRBV10-3 and J is TRBJ2-1, with TRBD2 matching over 7 bases. The V gene's germline CDR1 is ENHRY and CDR2 SYGVKD. The CDR3 has 15 residues. The CDR3 here is CTISPRTGTNNEQFF. CDR3 coding DNA: TGTACCATCAGCCCCAGAACCGGGACTAACAATGAGCAGTTCTTC.

The V gene is TRBV3-1, the J gene TRBJ2-3; tentatively, D is TRBD2 (5 bases). Germline CDR1 and CDR2: LGHDT and YNNKEL (reference sequence). V lost 0 bases and J lost 6, with 7 bases in between. The CDR3 has 13 residues. The CDR3: CASSQEWRDTQYF. CDR3 DNA sequence: TGTGCCAGCAGCCAAGAGTGGAGGGATACGCAGTATTTT.